This T cell receptor beta chain was captured by sequencing in a study of PD-L1 blockade in urothelial cancer. Study-wide context: Previous chemotherapy exposure amounted to 0 to 3 regimens for patients. Researchers looked at the blood 3 weeks (second dose) and 6 weeks after treatment began.

Each PCR reaction had synthetic TCR analog templates spiked into it. The protocol was immunoSEQ multiplex PCR, while the TCRdb copy is restricted to in-frame clones and leaves out a portion. The repertoire includes about 39,000 clones, approximately 90% of them detected once, and 1.5% to 2.5% sits in the top ten. The V and J ends lost 1 base and 6 bases, in that order; junction bases with no gene match: 2. The CDR3 sequence is 13 residues long. From germline, CDR1 is LNHNV and CDR2 YYDKDF (reference sequence). This clonotype was obtained from a man between 60 and 75 years old with urothelial cancer. The J gene is TRBJ1-1, the V gene TRBV15; 7 bases align to TRBD1. The sample here was PBMCs, taken around atezolizumab (anti-PD-L1) treatment. CDR3 amino acids: CATSRGQGAEAFF. In DNA form, the CDR3 reads TGTGCCACCAGCAGAGGGCAGGGGGCTGAAGCTTTCTTT.